This TCR beta chain comes out of a study of control samples from healthy donors and cancer patients. Method: immunoSEQ multiplex PCR; TCRdb's copy keeps in-frame clones and lacks some. The data contain 120,000 or so clones, roughly 91% of them singletons. Trimming shortened V by 5 bases and J by 0 bases, and 12 bases separated the two germline ends. CDR1 and CDR2 (germline): SGHTA, FQGNSA. The CDR3 has 15 amino acids. This sequence was found in a man aged 50 or older with head and neck cancer. Sequencing input: PBMCs. The J gene is TRBJ2-3, the V gene TRBV7-2, with D possibly being TRBD1 (7 bases). In DNA form, the CDR3 reads TGTGCCAGCAGCCCCAGGGGGGCCAGCACAGATACGCAGTATTTT. Amino acid sequence: CASSPRGASTDTQYF.